This is a list of T cell receptor beta chains from one sample in a study of cytomegalovirus exposure and HLA in healthy donors. The protocol was immunoSEQ multiplex PCR, while the TCRdb copy is restricted to in-frame clones and leaves out a portion. This sample has 190,000 or so clones, with around four fifths found just once. Sequencing input: PBMCs. The receptors stem from a woman in her forties or fifties in good health and CMV-seropositive. CDR3s include the opening cysteine and the closing phenylalanine or tryptophan. D genes are given only for firm matches. Size tells how often a clone was seen (once, few, many) or the class of an expanded clone, and some rows leave it out.

j_call v_call clone_size d_call cdr3_nt cdr3_aa
TRBJ1-1 TRBV7-2 - TRBD1 TGTGCCAGCAGCCTGTACTCCGGGACAGCTGAAGCTTTCTTT CASSLYSGTAEAFF
TRBJ1-6 TRBV19 - TRBD1 TGTGCCAGTAGGACGACAGGGACTAATTCACCCCTCCACTTT CASRTTGTNSPLHF
TRBJ2-3 TRBV5-1 once TRBD1 TGCGCCAGCAGCTCGTCCCGGGACAGGGGAGGCACAGATACGCAGTATTTT CASSSSRDRGGTDTQYF
TRBJ2-7 TRBV19 once - TGTGCCAGTAGTCCCCAGGGCCTGGGCGAGCAGTACTTC CASSPQGLGEQYF
TRBJ2-6 TRBV5-1 - - TGCGCCAGCAGCCCCTTAGGAGGATCTGGGGCCAACGTCCTGACTTTC CASSPLGGSGANVLTF
TRBJ2-7 TRBV10-1 - TRBD1 TGCGCCAGCAGTGATGACAGGGGGCCCGGCGAGCAGTACTTC CASSDDRGPGEQYF
TRBJ1-2 TRBV27 - TRBD1 TGTGCCAGCAGTATGACAGGGCGGTATGGCTACACCTTC CASSMTGRYGYTF
TRBJ2-7 TRBV18 - - TGTGCCAGCTCGTCGACAGGCTACTCCTACGAGCAGTACTTC CASSSTGYSYEQYF
TRBJ1-1 TRBV10-2 - - TGCGCCAGCAGTGCGGGGACTGAAGCTTTCTTT CASSAGTEAFF
TRBJ2-7 TRBV5-5 - - TGTGCCAGCAGCTGGCCGGGACAAATGGTCTACGAGCAGTACTTC CASSWPGQMVYEQYF
TRBJ2-3 TRBV15 - - TGTGCCACCAGCACCGACAGGTTCAGGGGCACAGATACGCAGTATTTT CATSTDRFRGTDTQYF
TRBJ2-5 TRBV19 - TRBD1 TGTGCCAGTAGTAAGACAGGGGCAGAGACCCAGTACTTC CASSKTGAETQYF
TRBJ2-7 TRBV27 - TRBD2 TGTGCCAGCAGTTTATCGGGCGGGGGGGCGACCTACGAGCAGTACTTC CASSLSGGGATYEQYF
TRBJ2-2 TRBV7-9 once - TGTGCCAGCAGTTTAGGCCGGGACTACACCGGGGAGCTGTTTTTT CASSLGRDYTGELFF
TRBJ1-2 TRBV19 - TRBD1 TGTGCCAGTAGTATTCAGGGGGAGGACTATGGCTACACCTTC CASSIQGEDYGYTF
TRBJ2-2 TRBV19 - TRBD1 TGTGCCAGTAGTATGGGACAGATCACCGGGGAGCTGTTTTTT CASSMGQITGELFF
TRBJ1-2 TRBV18 - - TGTGCCAGCGCAACAGGGATTAACTATGGCTACACCTTC CASATGINYGYTF
TRBJ1-6 TRBV5-4 - TRBD1 TGTGCCAGCCGGGACAGAAATTCACCCCTCCACTTT CASRDRNSPLHF
TRBJ2-5 TRBV5-1 few TRBD1 TGCGCCAGCAGCTTGGGGGGACAGGGAAACGGAGAGACCCAGTACTTC CASSLGGQGNGETQYF
TRBJ2-5 TRBV7-4 - TRBD1 TGTGCCAGCAGTCCAGCGGCCGGACAGGGAGTGCGAGAGACCCAGTACTTC CASSPAAGQGVRETQYF
TRBJ1-2 TRBV28 - TRBD1 TGTGCCAGCAGCTTAAGACAGGGGAGCGGCTACACCTTC CASSLRQGSGYTF
TRBJ1-2 TRBV19 - TRBD1 TGTGCCAGTAGTATACAGGGGGCTTACTATGGCTACACCTTC CASSIQGAYYGYTF
TRBJ1-1 TRBV21-1 - - TGTGCCAGCAGCAAAGGTCAGGGGGCGGGAAACACTGAAGCTTTCTTT CASSKGQGAGNTEAFF
TRBJ2-3 TRBV30 few TRBD2 TGTTTCGCGGGGGGCCAGGGAGATACGCAGTATTTT CFAGGQGDTQYF
TRBJ2-2 TRBV4-1 - TRBD2 TGCGCCAGCAGCCAGCGGGGGTCCGACACCGGGGAGCTGTTTTTT CASSQRGSDTGELFF
TRBJ2-3 TRBV7-6 - - TGTGCCAGCAGCCCAATGGGCCCCTCTAGCACAGATACGCAGTATTTT CASSPMGPSSTDTQYF
TRBJ2-5 TRBV10-3 - - TGTGCCATCAGTGACCCTAGGCCACCCAGGACCCAGTACTTC CAISDPRPPRTQYF
TRBJ1-6 TRBV7-9 - TRBD1 TGTGCCAGCAGCCCGGGACAGGGTTCACCCCTCCACTTT CASSPGQGSPLHF
TRBJ2-1 TRBV2 once TRBD2 TGTGCCAGCAGGGTTTCCAGCGGGGGTGATGAGCAGTTCTTC CASRVSSGGDEQFF